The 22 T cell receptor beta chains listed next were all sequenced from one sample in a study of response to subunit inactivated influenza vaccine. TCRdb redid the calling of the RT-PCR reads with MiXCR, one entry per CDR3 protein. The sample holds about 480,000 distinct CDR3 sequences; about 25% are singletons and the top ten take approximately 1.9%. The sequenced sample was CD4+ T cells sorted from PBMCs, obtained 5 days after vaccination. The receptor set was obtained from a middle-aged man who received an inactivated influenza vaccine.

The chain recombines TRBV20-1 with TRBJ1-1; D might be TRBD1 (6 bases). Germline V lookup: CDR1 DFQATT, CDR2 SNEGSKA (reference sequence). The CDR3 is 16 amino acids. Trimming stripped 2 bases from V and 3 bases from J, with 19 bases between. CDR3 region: CSARPPLRRGDTEAFF. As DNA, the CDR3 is TGCAGTGCTAGACCCCCCCTACGGAGGGGGGACACTGAAGCTTTCTTT.

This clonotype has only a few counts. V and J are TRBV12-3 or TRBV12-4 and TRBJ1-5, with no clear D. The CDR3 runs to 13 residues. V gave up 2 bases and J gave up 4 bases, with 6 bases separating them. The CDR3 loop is CASSLLQNQPQHF. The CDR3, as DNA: TGTGCCAGCAGTTTATTGCAGAATCAGCCCCAGCATTTT.

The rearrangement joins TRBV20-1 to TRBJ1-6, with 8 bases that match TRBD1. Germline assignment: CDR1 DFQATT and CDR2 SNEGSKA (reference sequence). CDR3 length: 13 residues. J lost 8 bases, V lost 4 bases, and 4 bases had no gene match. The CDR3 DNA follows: TGCAGTGCTACCCCGGGACAGGATTCACCCCTCCACTTT. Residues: CSATPGQDSPLHF.

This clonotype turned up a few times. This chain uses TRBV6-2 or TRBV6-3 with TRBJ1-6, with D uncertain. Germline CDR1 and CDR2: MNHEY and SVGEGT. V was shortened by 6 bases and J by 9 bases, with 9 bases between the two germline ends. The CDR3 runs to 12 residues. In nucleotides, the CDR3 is TGTGCCAGCAGCCTTCGGGGTTCACCCCTCCACTTT. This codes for CASSLRGSPLHF.

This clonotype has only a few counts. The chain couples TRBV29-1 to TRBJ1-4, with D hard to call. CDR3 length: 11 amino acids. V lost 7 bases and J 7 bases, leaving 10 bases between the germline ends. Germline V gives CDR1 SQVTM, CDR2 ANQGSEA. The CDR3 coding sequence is TGCAGCGGTAAACGGGGTGAAAAACTGTTTTTT. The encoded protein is CSGKRGEKLFF.

CDR3 bases: TGCAGTGCTAGAGAGCGGGAGTGGGACGAGCAGTACTTC. Translating it yields CSAREREWDEQYF. V usage is TRBV20-1 and J usage is TRBJ2-7; 7 nucleotides line up with TRBD2. J lost 5 bases, V lost 0 bases, and 4 bases had no gene match. Germline V gene data show CDR1 as DFQATT and CDR2 as SNEGSKA (reference sequence). The CDR3 spans 13 residues.

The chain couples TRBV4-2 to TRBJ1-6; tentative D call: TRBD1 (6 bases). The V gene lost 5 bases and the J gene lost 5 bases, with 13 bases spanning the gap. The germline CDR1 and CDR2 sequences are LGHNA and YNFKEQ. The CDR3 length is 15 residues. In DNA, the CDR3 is TGTGCCAGCAGCGAATGGACAGAAAATAATTCACCCCTCCACTTT. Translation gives CASSEWTENNSPLHF.

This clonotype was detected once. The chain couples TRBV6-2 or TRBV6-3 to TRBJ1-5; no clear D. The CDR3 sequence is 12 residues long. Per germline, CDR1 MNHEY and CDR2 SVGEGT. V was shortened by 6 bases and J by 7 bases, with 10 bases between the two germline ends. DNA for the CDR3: TGTGCCAGCAGGGGCTCAGGACAGCCCCAGCATTTT. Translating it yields CASRGSGQPQHF.

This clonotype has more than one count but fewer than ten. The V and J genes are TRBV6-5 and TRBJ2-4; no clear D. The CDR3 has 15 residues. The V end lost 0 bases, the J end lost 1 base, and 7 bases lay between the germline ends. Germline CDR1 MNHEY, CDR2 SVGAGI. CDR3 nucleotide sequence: TGTGCCAGCAGTTACTCGGTTCTGGCCAAAAACATTCAGTACTTC. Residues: CASSYSVLAKNIQYF.

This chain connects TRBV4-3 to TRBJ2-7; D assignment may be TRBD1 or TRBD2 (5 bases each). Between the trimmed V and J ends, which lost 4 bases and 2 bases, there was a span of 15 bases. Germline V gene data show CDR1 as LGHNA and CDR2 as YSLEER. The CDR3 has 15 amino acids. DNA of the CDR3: TGCGCCAGCAGCCGAGGACTGACAGCAACCTACGAGCAGTACTTC. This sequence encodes CASSRGLTATYEQYF.

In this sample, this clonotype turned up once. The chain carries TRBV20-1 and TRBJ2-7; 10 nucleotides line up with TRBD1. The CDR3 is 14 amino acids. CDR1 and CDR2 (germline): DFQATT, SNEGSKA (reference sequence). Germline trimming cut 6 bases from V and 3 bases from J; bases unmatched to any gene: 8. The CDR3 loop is CSAISTGGNYEQYF. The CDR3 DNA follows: TGCAGTGCCATTTCGACAGGGGGCAACTACGAGCAGTACTTC.

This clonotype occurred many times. CDR3 amino acids: CSILAGGRNEQFF. The CDR3 nucleotides are TGCAGTATTCTAGCGGGAGGGCGTAATGAGCAGTTCTTC. V and J are TRBV20-1 and TRBJ2-1; 12 bases agree with TRBD2. The J segment lost 7 bases and the V segment lost 8 bases, leaving 6 bases of the junction unmatched. The CDR3 length is 13 residues. CDR1 DFQATT and CDR2 SNEGSKA come from the germline V gene (reference sequence).

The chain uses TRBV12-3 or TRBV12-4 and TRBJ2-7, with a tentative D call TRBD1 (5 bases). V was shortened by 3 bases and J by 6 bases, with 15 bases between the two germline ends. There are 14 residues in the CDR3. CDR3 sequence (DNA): TGTGCCAGCAGTTTCGTGGCAGGGTTTAGCGAGCAGTACTTC. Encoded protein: CASSFVAGFSEQYF.

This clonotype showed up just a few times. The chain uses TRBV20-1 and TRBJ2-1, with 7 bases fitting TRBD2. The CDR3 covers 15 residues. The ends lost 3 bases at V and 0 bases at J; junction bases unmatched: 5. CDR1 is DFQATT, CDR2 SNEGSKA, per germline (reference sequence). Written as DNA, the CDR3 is TGCAGTGCTAGCGTGCGGGAGAGCTCCTACAATGAGCAGTTCTTC. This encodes CSASVRESSYNEQFF.

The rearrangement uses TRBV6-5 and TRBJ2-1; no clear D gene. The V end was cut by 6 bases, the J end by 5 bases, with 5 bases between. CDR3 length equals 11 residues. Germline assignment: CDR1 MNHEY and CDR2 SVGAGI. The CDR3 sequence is CASRANNEQFF. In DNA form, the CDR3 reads TGTGCCAGCAGGGCCAACAATGAGCAGTTCTTC.

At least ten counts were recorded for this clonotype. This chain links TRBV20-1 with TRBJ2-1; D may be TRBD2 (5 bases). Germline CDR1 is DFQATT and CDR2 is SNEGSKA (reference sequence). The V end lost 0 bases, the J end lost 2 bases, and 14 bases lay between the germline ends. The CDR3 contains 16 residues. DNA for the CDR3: TGCAGTGCTAGAGATCTCGAAGGGAGCCCCTACAATGAGCAGTTCTTC. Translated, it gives CSARDLEGSPYNEQFF.

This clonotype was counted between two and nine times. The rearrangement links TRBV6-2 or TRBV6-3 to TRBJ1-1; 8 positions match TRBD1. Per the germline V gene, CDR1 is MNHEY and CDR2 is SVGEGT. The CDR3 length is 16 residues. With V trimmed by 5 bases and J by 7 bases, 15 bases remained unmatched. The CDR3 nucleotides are TGTGCCAGCAGTCTAGGCCCCGGACAGGGAATTATTGAAGCTTTCTTT. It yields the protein CASSLGPGQGIIEAFF.

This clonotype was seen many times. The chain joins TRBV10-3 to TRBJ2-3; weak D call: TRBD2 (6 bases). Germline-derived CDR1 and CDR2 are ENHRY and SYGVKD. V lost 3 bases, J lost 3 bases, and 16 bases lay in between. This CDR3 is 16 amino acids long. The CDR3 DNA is TGTGCCATCAGTGAATTATCCGGGAGTTGGACAGATACGCAGTATTTT. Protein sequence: CAISELSGSWTDTQYF.

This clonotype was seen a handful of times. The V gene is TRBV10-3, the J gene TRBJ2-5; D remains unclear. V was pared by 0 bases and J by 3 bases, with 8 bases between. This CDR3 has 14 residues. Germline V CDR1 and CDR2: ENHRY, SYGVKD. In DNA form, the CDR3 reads TGTGCCATCAGTGAGTCGAATCGGAAAGAGACCCAGTACTTC. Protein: CAISESNRKETQYF.

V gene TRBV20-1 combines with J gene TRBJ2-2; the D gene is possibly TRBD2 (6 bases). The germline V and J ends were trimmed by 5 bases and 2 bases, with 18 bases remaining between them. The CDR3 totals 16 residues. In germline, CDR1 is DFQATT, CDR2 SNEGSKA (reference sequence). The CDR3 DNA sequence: TGCAGTGCTGAACCATTGGGGCGGGGTAACACCGGGGAGCTGTTTTTT. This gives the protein CSAEPLGRGNTGELFF.

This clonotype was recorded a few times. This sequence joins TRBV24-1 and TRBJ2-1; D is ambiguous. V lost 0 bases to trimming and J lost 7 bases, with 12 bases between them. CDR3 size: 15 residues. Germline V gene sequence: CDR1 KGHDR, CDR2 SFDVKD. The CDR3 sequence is CATSDLPGVGNEQFF. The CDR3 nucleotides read TGTGCCACCAGTGATTTGCCCGGAGTGGGGAATGAGCAGTTCTTC.

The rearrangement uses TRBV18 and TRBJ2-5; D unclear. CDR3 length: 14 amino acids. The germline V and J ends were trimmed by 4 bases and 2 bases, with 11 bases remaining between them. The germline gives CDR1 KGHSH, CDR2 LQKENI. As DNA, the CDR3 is TGTGCCAGCTCACGAGTCGCGGTACAAGAGACCCAGTACTTC. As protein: CASSRVAVQETQYF.